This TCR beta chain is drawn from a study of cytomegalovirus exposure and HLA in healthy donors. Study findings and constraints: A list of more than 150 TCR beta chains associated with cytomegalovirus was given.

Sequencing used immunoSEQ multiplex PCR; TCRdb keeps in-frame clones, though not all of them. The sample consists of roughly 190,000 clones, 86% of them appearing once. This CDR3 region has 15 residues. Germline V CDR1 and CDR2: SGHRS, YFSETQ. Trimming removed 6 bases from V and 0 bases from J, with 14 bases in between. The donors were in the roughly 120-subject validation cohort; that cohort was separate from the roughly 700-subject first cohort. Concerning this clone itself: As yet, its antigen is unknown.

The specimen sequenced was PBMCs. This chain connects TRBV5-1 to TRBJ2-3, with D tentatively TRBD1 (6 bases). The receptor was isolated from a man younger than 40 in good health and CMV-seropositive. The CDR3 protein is CASTRDTPSTDTQYF. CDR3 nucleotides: TGCGCCAGCACTCGGGACACCCCTAGCACAGATACGCAGTATTTT.